This TCR beta chain was captured in a study of Ad26.COV2.S vaccination and SARS-CoV-2 variants. Study-level background: In the COV1001 trial, the donor was in the Ad26.COV2.S arm.

On this clone: Its antigen is undetermined.

Study-wide findings and caveats: The TCR breadth and depth analyses may have produced an underestimate of total T cell responses. Post-vaccination spike-specific CD8+ and CD4+ T cell responses reportedly had substantial breadth.

Trimming pared 0 bases from V and 4 bases from J, leaving 16 bases between. Germline V gene data show CDR1 as MNHEY and CDR2 as SVGEGT. CDR3 length: 17 residues. TCRdb keeps only in-frame clones here, not all; method: immunoSEQ multiplex PCR. The top ten clones hold around 3% of a sample with around 350,000 clones, 85% of them seen once. Treatment of the sample: roughly 18 received Ad26.COV2.S at low or high dose, single or two shots; about 5 received placebo; per-sample allocation not given. Each sample was drawn 63 days after the first injection (of vaccine or placebo). Material: peripheral blood, obtained in a trial of Ad26.COV2.S vaccine versus placebo. The chain carries TRBV6-2 or TRBV6-3 and TRBJ2-1; D may be TRBD1 (6 bases). This receptor was taken from a person between 18 and 65 years old who received the Ad26.COV2.S COVID-19 vaccine or a placebo. CDR3 in DNA: TGTGCCAGCAGTTACTCTTTAGGGACACCGGGGTACAATGAGCAGTTCTTC. Its protein is CASSYSLGTPGYNEQFF.